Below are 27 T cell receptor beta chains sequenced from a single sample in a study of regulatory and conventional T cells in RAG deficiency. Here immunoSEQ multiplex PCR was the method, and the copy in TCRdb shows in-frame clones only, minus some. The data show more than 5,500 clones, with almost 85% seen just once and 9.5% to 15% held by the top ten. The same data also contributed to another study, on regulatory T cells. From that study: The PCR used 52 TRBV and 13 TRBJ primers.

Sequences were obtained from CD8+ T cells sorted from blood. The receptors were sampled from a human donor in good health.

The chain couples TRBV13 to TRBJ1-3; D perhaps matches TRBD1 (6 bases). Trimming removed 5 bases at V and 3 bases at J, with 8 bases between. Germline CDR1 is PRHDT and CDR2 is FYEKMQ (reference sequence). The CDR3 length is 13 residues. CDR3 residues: CASSQDSGNTIYF. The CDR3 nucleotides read TGTGCCAGCAGCCAGGACAGTGGAAACACCATATATTTT.

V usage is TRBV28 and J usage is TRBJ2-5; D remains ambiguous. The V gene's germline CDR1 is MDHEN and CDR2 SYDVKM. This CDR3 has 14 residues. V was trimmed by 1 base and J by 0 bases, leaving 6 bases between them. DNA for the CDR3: TGTGCCAGCAGTTTATTAGTCCACCAAGAGACCCAGTACTTC. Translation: CASSLLVHQETQYF.

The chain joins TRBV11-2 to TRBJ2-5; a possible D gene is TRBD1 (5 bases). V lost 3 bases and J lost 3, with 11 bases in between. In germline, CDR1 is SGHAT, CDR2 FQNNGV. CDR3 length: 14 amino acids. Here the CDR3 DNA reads TGTGCCAGCAGCTTGGAGACAGATGAAGAGACCCAGTACTTC. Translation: CASSLETDEETQYF.

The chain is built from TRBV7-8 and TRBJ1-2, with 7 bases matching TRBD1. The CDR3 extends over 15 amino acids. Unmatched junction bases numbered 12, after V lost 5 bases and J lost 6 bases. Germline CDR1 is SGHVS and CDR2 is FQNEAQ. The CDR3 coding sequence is TGTGCCAGCAGCCTATCTTCGACAGGGTTTGATGGCTACACCTTC. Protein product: CASSLSSTGFDGYTF.

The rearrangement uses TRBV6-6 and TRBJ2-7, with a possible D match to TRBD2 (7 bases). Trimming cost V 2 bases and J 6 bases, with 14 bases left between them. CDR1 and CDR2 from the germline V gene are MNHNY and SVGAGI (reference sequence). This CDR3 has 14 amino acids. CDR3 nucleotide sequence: TGTGCCAGCAGTTACGCGGGGGCCCCATTCGAGCAGTACTTC. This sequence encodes CASSYAGAPFEQYF.

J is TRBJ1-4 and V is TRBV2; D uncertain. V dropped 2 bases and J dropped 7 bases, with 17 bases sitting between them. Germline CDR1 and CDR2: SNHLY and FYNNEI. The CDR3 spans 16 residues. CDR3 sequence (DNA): TGTGCCAGCAGTGAATTATTTCCTAAAGCAAGTGAAAAACTGTTTTTT. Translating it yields CASSELFPKASEKLFF. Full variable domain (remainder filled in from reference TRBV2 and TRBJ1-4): EPEVTQTPSHQVTQMGQEVILRCVPISNHLYFYWYRQILGQKVEFLVSFYNNEISEKSEIFDDQFSVERPDGSNFTLKIRSTKLEDSAMYFCASSELFPKASEKLFFGSGTQLSVL.

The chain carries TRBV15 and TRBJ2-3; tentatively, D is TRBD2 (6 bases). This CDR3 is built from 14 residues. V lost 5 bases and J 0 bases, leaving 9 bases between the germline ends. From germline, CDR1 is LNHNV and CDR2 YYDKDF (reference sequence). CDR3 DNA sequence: TGTGCCACCAGCCGGGGGTCTAGCACAGATACGCAGTATTTT. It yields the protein CATSRGSSTDTQYF.

The CDR3 loop is CASSSLTSRYNEQFF. The CDR3 region has the DNA TGTGCCAGCAGTTCGTTGACTAGCAGATACAATGAGCAGTTCTTC. The V call is TRBV6-6, the J call TRBJ2-1, with TRBD2 matching over 7 bases. Trimming removed 4 bases from V and 4 bases from J; junction bases left unmatched: 7. This CDR3 has 15 residues. Per germline, CDR1 MNHNY and CDR2 SVGAGI (reference sequence).

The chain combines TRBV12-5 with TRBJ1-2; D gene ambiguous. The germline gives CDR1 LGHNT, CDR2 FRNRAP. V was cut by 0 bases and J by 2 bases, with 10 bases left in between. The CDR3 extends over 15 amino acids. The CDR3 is CASGLVQMGNYGYTF. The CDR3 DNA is TGTGCTAGTGGTTTGGTACAGATGGGCAACTATGGCTACACCTTC.

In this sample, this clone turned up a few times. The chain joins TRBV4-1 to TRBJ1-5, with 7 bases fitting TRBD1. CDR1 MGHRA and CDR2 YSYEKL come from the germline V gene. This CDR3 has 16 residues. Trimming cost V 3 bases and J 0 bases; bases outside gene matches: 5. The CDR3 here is CASSQETGYSNQPQHF. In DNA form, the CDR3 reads TGCGCCAGCAGCCAGGAGACAGGGTATAGCAATCAGCCCCAGCATTTT.

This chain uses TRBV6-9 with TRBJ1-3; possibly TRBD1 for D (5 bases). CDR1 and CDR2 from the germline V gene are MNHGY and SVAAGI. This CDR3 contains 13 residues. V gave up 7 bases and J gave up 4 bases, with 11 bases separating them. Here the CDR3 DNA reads TGTGCCAGCACCCACGGGGGGGGAAACACCATATATTTT. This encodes CASTHGGGNTIYF.

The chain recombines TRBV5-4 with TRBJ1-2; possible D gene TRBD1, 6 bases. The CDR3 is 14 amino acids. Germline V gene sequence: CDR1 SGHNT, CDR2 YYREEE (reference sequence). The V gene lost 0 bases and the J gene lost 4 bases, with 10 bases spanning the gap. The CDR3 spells CASSLDREAYGYTF. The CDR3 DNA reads TGTGCCAGCAGCTTGGACAGGGAAGCCTATGGCTACACCTTC.

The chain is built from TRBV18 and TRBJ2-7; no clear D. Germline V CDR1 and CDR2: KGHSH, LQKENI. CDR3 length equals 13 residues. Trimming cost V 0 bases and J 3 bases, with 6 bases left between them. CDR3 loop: CASSPPGNYEQYF. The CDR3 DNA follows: TGTGCCAGCTCACCACCAGGGAACTACGAGCAGTACTTC.

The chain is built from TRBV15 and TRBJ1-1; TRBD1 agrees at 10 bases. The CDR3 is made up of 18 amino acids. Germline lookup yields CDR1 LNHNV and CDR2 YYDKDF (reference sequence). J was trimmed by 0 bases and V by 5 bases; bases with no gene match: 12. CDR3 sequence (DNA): TGTGCCACCAGCGGGGTCCCGGGACAGGGGCCAGTGAACACTGAAGCTTTCTTT. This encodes CATSGVPGQGPVNTEAFF.

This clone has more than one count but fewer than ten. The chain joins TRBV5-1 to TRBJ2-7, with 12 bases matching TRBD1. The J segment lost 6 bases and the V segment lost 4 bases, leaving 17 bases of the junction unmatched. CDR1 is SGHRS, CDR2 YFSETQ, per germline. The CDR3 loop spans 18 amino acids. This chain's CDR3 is CASSPGGQGAYFSGEQYF. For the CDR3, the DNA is TGCGCCAGCAGCCCTGGGGGACAGGGGGCTTATTTTTCGGGCGAGCAGTACTTC.

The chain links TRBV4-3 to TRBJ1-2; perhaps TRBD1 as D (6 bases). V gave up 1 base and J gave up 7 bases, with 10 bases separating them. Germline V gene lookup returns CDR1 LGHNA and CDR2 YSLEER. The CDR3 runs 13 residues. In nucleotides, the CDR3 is TGCGCCAGCAGCCAAGGTCCAGGGGCTGGCTACACCTTC. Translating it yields CASSQGPGAGYTF.

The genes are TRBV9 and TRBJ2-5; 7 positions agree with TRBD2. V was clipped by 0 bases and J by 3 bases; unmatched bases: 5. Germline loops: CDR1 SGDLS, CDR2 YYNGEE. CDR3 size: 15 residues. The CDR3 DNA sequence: TGTGCCAGCAGCGTAGGCGCTAGCGGAAAAGAGACCCAGTACTTC. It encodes CASSVGASGKETQYF.

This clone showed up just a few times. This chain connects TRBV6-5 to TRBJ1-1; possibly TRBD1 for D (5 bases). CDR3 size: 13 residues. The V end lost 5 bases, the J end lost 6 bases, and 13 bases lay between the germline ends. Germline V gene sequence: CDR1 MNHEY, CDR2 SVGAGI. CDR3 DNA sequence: TGTGCCAGCAGTCGGGGACGGAGCTCTGAAGCTTTCTTT. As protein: CASSRGRSSEAFF.

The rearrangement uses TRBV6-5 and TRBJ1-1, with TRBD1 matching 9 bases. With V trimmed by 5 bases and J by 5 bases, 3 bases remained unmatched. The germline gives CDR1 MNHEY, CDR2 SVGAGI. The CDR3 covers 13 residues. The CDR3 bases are TGTGCCAGCAGTGGACAGGGGAATACTGAAGCTTTCTTT. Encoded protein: CASSGQGNTEAFF.

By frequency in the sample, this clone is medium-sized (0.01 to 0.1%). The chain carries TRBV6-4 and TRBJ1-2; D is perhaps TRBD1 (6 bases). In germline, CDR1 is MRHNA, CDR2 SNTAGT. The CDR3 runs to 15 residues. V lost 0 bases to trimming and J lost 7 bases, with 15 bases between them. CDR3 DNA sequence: TGTGCCAGCAGTGACTCGGAGGGTACAGGGACTGGCTACACCTTC. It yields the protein CASSDSEGTGTGYTF.

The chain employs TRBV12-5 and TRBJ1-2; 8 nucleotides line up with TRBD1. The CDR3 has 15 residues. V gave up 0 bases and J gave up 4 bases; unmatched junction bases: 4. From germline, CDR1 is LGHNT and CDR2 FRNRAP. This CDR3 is CASGLVAGGVYGYTF. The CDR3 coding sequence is TGTGCTAGTGGTTTGGTGGCAGGGGGCGTCTATGGCTACACCTTC. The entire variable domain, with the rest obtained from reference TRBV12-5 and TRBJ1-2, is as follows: DARVTQTPRHKVTEMGQEVTMRCQPILGHNTVFWYRQTMMQGLELLAYFRNRAPLDDSGMPKDRFSAEMPDATLATLKIQPSEPRDSAVYFCASGLVAGGVYGYTFGSGTRLTVV.

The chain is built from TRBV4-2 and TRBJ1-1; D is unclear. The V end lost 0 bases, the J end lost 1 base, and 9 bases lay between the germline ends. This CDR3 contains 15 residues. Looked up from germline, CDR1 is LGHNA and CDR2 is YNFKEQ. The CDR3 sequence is CASSQDSRQNTEAFF. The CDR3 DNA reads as TGTGCCAGCAGCCAAGATAGTAGACAGAACACTGAAGCTTTCTTT.

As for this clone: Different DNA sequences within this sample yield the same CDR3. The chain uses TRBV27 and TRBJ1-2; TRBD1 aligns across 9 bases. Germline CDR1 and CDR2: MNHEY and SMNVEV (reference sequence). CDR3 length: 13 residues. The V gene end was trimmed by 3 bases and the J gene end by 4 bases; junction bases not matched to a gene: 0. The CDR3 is CASSLTGGYGYTF. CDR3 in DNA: TGTGCCAGCAGTTTGACAGGGGGCTATGGCTACACCTTC.

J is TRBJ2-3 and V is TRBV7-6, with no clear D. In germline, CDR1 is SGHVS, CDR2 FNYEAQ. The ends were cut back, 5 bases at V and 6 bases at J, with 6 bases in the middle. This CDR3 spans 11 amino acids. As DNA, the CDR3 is TGTGCCAGCAGCCCACGGGATACGCAGTATTTT. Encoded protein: CASSPRDTQYF.

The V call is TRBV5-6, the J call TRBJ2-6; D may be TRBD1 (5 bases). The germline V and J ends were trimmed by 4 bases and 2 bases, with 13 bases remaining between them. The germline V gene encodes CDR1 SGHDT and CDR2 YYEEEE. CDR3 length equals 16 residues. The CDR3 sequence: CASSLFWGPGANVLTF. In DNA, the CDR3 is TGTGCCAGCAGCCTGTTTTGGGGCCCTGGGGCCAACGTCCTGACTTTC.

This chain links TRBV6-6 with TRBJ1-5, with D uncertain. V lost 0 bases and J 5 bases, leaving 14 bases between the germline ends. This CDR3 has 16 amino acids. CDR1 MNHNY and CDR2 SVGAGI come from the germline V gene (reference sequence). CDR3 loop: CASSYSSGNVDQPQHF. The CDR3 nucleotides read TGTGCCAGCAGTTACTCTTCCGGGAACGTCGATCAGCCCCAGCATTTT.

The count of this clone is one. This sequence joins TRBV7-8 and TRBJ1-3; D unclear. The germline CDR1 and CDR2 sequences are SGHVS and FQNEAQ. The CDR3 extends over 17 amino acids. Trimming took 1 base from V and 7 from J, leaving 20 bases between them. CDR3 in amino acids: CASSLEWPGPAPNTIYF. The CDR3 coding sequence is TGTGCCAGCAGCTTAGAATGGCCGGGCCCGGCCCCTAACACCATATATTTT.